This T cell receptor (beta chain) originates from a study of T cell changes during pregnancy in multiple sclerosis. V lost 0 bases, J lost 0 bases, and 9 bases lay in between. The CDR3 is 16 amino acids. Looked up from germline, CDR1 is MGHRA and CDR2 is YSYEKL. Sequencing was performed with immunoSEQ multiplex PCR; in TCRdb, only in-frame clones are kept and a portion is missing. The sample consists of fewer than 85,000 clones, roughly 92% of them appearing once. The TCR originated in a female donor in good health, enrolled as a control in a pregnancy study. The V gene is TRBV4-1, the J gene TRBJ1-5, with unresolved D. This specimen was peripheral blood, taken in the first trimester of pregnancy. In DNA, the CDR3 is TGCGCCAGCAGCCAAGATCAGTACAATAGCAATCAGCCCCAGCATTTT. It yields the protein CASSQDQYNSNQPQHF.